This record looks at one T cell receptor (beta chain) sequence and its context. The antigen is undetermined. The germline V gene has CDR1 MNHEY and CDR2 SVGAGI. CDR3 length equals 14 residues. V gave up 5 bases and J gave up 4 bases; unmatched junction bases: 6. This entry belongs to a study of cytomegalovirus exposure and HLA in healthy donors. The study, taken as a whole, reports: Whilst most TCR sequences proved rare, a subset of public TCRs occurred across many donors.

PCR used 60 Vbeta primers and 13 Jbeta primers. Generated by immunoSEQ multiplex PCR, the TCRdb table keeps only in-frame clones and is missing some. The sample yields fewer than 200,000 clones, roughly four fifths seen once. The gene calls are TRBV6-5 and TRBJ1-2; TRBD1 matches 8 bases. The sample comprised PBMCs. The TCR originated in a middle-aged man in good health and CMV-seronegative. Written as DNA, the CDR3 is TGTGCCAGCAGTCCCACAACAGGGGGCTATGGCTACACCTTC. Residues: CASSPTTGGYGYTF.